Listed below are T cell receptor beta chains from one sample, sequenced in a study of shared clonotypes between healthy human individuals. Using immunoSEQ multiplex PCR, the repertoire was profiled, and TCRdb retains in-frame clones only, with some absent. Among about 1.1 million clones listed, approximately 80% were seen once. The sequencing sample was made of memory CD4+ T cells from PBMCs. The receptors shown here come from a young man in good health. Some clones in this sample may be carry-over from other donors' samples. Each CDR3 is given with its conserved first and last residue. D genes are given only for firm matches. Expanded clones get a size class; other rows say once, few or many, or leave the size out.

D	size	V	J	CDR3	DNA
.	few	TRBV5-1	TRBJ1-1	CASSLFRPGVGTEAFF	TGCGCCAGCAGCTTATTTAGACCAGGGGTTGGCACTGAAGCTTTCTTT
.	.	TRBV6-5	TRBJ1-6	CASSYSYTADNSPLHF	TGTGCCAGCAGTTACTCGTATACAGCTGATAATTCACCCCTCCACTTT
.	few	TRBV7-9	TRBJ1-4	CASSPPGFGEKLFF	TGTGCCAGCAGCCCCCCGGGATTTGGCGAAAAACTGTTTTTT
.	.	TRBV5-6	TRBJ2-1	CASSLGPRGEQFF	TGTGCCAGCAGCTTGGGCCCCAGGGGTGAGCAGTTCTTC
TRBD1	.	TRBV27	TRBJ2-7	CASSSLGQGVVRGQYF	TGTGCCAGCAGTTCCCTCGGACAGGGGGTTGTGCGTGGGCAGTACTTC
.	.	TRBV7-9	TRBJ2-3	CASSFGGLTDTQYF	TGTGCCAGCAGCTTTGGAGGGCTCACAGATACGCAGTATTTT
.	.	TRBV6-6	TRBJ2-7	CASSSPSREQYF	TGTGCCAGTTCTAGCCCGTCCCGCGAGCAGTACTTC
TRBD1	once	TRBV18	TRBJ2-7	CASSIGQGDEQYF	TGTGCCAGCTCAATCGGACAGGGCGACGAGCAGTACTTC
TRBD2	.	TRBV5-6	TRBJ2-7	CASSSPGLGNRLSYEQYF	TGTGCCAGCAGTTCGCCGGGACTAGGAAACCGACTTTCATACGAGCAGTACTTC
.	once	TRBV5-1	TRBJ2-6	CASSRPPGPQTSGANVLTF	TGCGCCAGCAGCCGACCGCCCGGGCCCCAAACCTCTGGGGCCAACGTCCTGACTTTC
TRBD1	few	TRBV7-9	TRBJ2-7	CASSLAGTAEQYF	TGTGCCAGCAGCTTAGCCGGGACAGCCGAGCAGTACTTC
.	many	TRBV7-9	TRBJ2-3	CASSLAADTQYF	TGTGCCAGCAGCTTAGCGGCAGATACGCAGTATTTT
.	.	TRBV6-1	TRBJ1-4	CASSAGTGVWGKLFF	TGTGCCAGCAGCGCCGGGACCGGGGTTTGGGGAAAACTGTTTTTT
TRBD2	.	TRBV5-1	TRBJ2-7	CASSREGTAYEQYF	TGCGCCAGCAGCCGGGAGGGAACCGCCTACGAGCAGTACTTC
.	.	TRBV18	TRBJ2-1	CASSPEGNEQFF	TGTGCCAGCTCACCGGAGGGAAATGAGCAGTTCTTC
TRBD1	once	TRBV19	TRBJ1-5	CASTDRGIMGNQPQHF	TGTGCCAGCACGGACAGGGGGATCATGGGCAATCAGCCCCAGCATTTT